The 20 T cell receptor beta chains in this list originate from one sample, sequenced in a study of shared clonotypes between healthy human individuals. CD8 cells regarded as naive lacked CD45RO, were positively chosen for CCR7, and omitted terminally differentiated effector memory CD45RA+ cells. Sequencing used immunoSEQ multiplex PCR; TCRdb keeps in-frame clones, though not all of them. This table has about 2.1 million clones, around 95% appearing once. Sequencing was performed on naive CD8+ T cells from PBMCs. The receptor source for this set is a young man in good health. Some clones in this sample may be carry-over from other donors' samples.

V and J are TRBV7-9 and TRBJ2-7; D possibly corresponds to TRBD2 (5 bases). CDR1 and CDR2 (germline): SEHNR, FQNEAQ (reference sequence). V was shortened by 5 bases and J by 3 bases, with 14 bases between the two germline ends. The CDR3 loop spans 14 amino acids. In DNA form, the CDR3 reads TGTGCCAGCAGCCTCCATGGGAGAGGCTACGAGCAGTACTTC. As protein: CASSLHGRGYEQYF.

J is TRBJ2-5 and V is TRBV19, with TRBD1 matching 7 bases. Germline V lookup: CDR1 LNHDA, CDR2 SQIVND (reference sequence). V shed 5 bases and J 3 bases; nucleotides not matched to a gene: 21. This CDR3 is 19 amino acids long. CDR3 region: CASSYWTGRPEQTEETQYF. The CDR3 DNA sequence: TGTGCCAGTAGTTATTGGACAGGACGGCCTGAGCAGACGGAAGAGACCCAGTACTTC. Based on the CDR3 plus reference TRBV19 and TRBJ2-5, the full variable domain is DGGITQSPKYLFRKEGQNVTLSCEQNLNHDAMYWYRQDPGQGLRLIYYSQIVNDFQKGDIAEGYSVSREKKESFPLTVTSAQKNPTAFYLCASSYWTGRPEQTEETQYFGPGTRLLVL.

V is TRBV15 and J is TRBJ2-2, with a possible D match to TRBD1 (6 bases). Germline V gives CDR1 LNHNV, CDR2 YYDKDF (reference sequence). This CDR3 region has 18 residues. Trimming cost V 0 bases and J 3 bases, with 17 bases left between them. This CDR3 is CATSRDRLNRVDTGELFF. In DNA form, the CDR3 reads TGTGCCACCAGCAGAGATCGACTCAACAGGGTGGACACCGGGGAGCTGTTTTTT. The full variable domain, rest sourced from reference TRBV15 and TRBJ2-2, is DAMVIQNPRYQVTQFGKPVTLSCSQTLNHNVMYWYQQKSSQAPKLLFHYYDKDFNNEADTPDNFQSRRPNTSFCFLDIRSPGLGDTAMYLCATSRDRLNRVDTGELFFGEGSRLTVL.

The V gene is TRBV4-1, the J gene TRBJ1-2, with D possibly being TRBD1 (5 bases). With 6 bases removed from V and 8 bases from J, the gap between germline ends came to 10 bases. Germline-derived CDR1 and CDR2 are MGHRA and YSYEKL. CDR3 length: 11 residues. CDR3 residues: CASRDSEGYTF. For the CDR3, the DNA is TGCGCCAGCAGAGACAGCGAAGGCTACACCTTC.

This chain uses TRBV7-8 with TRBJ2-7; 11 bases agree with TRBD1. The CDR3 contains 17 residues. Germline lookup yields CDR1 SGHVS and CDR2 FQNEAQ. With V trimmed by 4 bases and J by 5 bases, 13 bases remained unmatched. CDR3 residues: CASSYHIGTGGIHEQYF. CDR3 nucleotide sequence: TGTGCCAGCAGCTACCATATCGGGACAGGGGGAATCCACGAGCAGTACTTC.

The V call is TRBV29-1, the J call TRBJ2-7, with 9 nucleotides matching TRBD2. The CDR3 is made up of 14 amino acids. Trimming at V came to 4 bases and at J to 0 bases, leaving 4 bases not matched to a gene. Looked up from germline, CDR1 is SQVTM and CDR2 is ANQGSEA. This CDR3 reads CSVVGGRASYEQYF. The CDR3 nucleotides read TGCAGCGTTGTGGGCGGGAGGGCCTCCTACGAGCAGTACTTC.

V gene TRBV16 combines with J gene TRBJ2-3; maybe TRBD2 (5 bases). The germline V and J ends were trimmed by 4 bases and 2 bases, with 16 bases remaining between them. The germline V gene has CDR1 KGHSY and CDR2 FQNENV. This CDR3 region has 16 residues. In DNA form, the CDR3 reads TGTGCCAGCAGCCTATACGGCGGGCCTTCCACAGATACGCAGTATTTT. Amino acids: CASSLYGGPSTDTQYF.

The chain links TRBV4-3 to TRBJ2-1; D ambiguous. The V end lost 1 base, the J end lost 0 bases, and 13 bases lay between the germline ends. CDR1 is LGHNA and CDR2 is YSLEER in the germline V gene. The CDR3 has 17 residues. As DNA, the CDR3 is TGCGCCAGCAGCCAAGGGCTCCGGCGGAACTCCTACAATGAGCAGTTCTTC. Translating it yields CASSQGLRRNSYNEQFF.

The CDR3: CASSVVQREGRYEQFF. CDR3 in DNA: TGTGCCAGCAGCGTAGTGCAGCGGGAGGGCCGGTATGAGCAGTTCTTC. The chain carries TRBV9 and TRBJ2-1; TRBD2 matches at 10 bases. The CDR3 is 16 residues long. After removal of 0 bases from V and 8 bases from J, the junction contained 8 bases not matched to a gene. Per the germline V gene, CDR1 is SGDLS and CDR2 is YYNGEE.

The chain links TRBV5-6 to TRBJ2-2; perhaps TRBD2 as D (6 bases). Trimming stripped 3 bases from V and 2 bases from J, with 11 bases between. Germline assignment: CDR1 SGHDT and CDR2 YYEEEE. The CDR3 has 15 amino acids. This CDR3 is CASSWGVRNTGELFF. For the CDR3, the DNA is TGTGCCAGCAGCTGGGGGGTGAGAAACACCGGGGAGCTGTTTTTT.

The genes are TRBV6-6 and TRBJ2-7; 9 nucleotides match TRBD2. The germline gives CDR1 MNHNY, CDR2 SVGAGI (reference sequence). The J segment lost 0 bases and the V segment lost 2 bases, leaving 2 bases of the junction unmatched. The CDR3 has 15 amino acids. This CDR3 is CASSYPSGTSYEQYF. CDR3 nucleotide sequence: TGTGCCAGCAGTTACCCTAGCGGGACCTCCTACGAGCAGTACTTC.

The chain is built from TRBV7-6 and TRBJ2-1, with 10 nucleotides matching TRBD1. The CDR3 is 18 residues long. Losses at the gene ends were 1 base for V and 0 bases for J; bases not matched to a gene: 6. The V gene's germline CDR1 is SGHVS and CDR2 FNYEAQ. The CDR3 bases are TGTGCCAGCAGCTTAGTAAGGGGACAGGGGAGCTCCTACAATGAGCAGTTCTTC. As protein: CASSLVRGQGSSYNEQFF.

The rearrangement uses TRBV19 and TRBJ1-2; the D gene is possibly TRBD1 (5 bases). Germline CDR1 and CDR2: LNHDA and SQIVND (reference sequence). The CDR3 is 13 amino acids. Trimming took off 5 bases at V and 5 bases at J, with 12 bases between the two ends. The chain's CDR3 is CASSFGAAYGYTF. CDR3 bases: TGTGCCAGTAGTTTCGGGGCTGCTTATGGCTACACCTTC.

The CDR3 DNA is TGTGCCAGCAGCTTGGGACAGGCTATCGCAGGCTATGGCTACACCTTC. This sequence encodes CASSLGQAIAGYGYTF. The chain has TRBV5-6 and TRBJ1-2; a possible D gene is TRBD1 (6 bases). The V end lost 0 bases, the J end lost 4 bases, and 16 bases lay between the germline ends. Looked up from germline, CDR1 is SGHDT and CDR2 is YYEEEE. The CDR3 consists of 16 residues.

The rearrangement joins TRBV4-3 to TRBJ1-6; D may be TRBD1 (5 bases). V was clipped by 1 base and J by 9 bases, with 10 bases between them. Germline lookup yields CDR1 LGHNA and CDR2 YSLEER. The CDR3 sequence is 14 residues long. The CDR3 reads CASSQGGWGSPLHF. CDR3 bases: TGCGCCAGCAGCCAAGGGGGCTGGGGTTCACCCCTCCACTTT.

The chain combines TRBV6-6 with TRBJ1-1, with D possibly being TRBD1 (6 bases). V lost 4 bases and J lost 5, with 11 bases in between. This CDR3 comprises 13 residues. Germline V gene sequence: CDR1 MNHNY, CDR2 SVGAGI (reference sequence). The DNA of the CDR3 is TGTGCCAGCAGTTCGGACAGACTGACTGAAGCTTTCTTT. This translates into CASSSDRLTEAFF.

This CDR3 reads CSVSEGGYYEQYF. CDR3 coding DNA: TGCAGCGTGTCGGAGGGGGGCTATTACGAGCAGTACTTC. The chain has TRBV29-1 and TRBJ2-7, with D perhaps TRBD1 or TRBD2 (6 bases each). V lost 6 bases and J 4 bases, leaving 16 bases between the germline ends. The CDR3 sequence is 13 residues long. Germline V gene data show CDR1 as SQVTM and CDR2 as ANQGSEA.

CDR3 DNA sequence: TGCAGCGTTGCCGTTAACTCTGGAAACACCATATATTTT. Translation gives CSVAVNSGNTIYF. The genes are TRBV29-1 and TRBJ1-3; D ambiguous. Looked up from germline, CDR1 is SQVTM and CDR2 is ANQGSEA. Trimming pared 4 bases from V and 0 bases from J, leaving 7 bases between. This CDR3 comprises 13 residues.

This chain joins TRBV4-1 and TRBJ2-1; D not resolved. Trimming shortened V by 0 bases and J by 13 bases, and 10 bases separated the two germline ends. This CDR3 contains 12 residues. Germline V gene sequence: CDR1 MGHRA, CDR2 YSYEKL. Here the CDR3 reads CASSQDKVFQFF. The CDR3 DNA follows: TGCGCCAGCAGCCAAGATAAGGTATTTCAGTTCTTC.

The chain uses TRBV11-2 and TRBJ2-1, with D hard to call. This CDR3 is built from 15 residues. Germline CDR1 is SGHAT and CDR2 is FQNNGV. Trimming removed 2 bases at V and 4 bases at J, with 12 bases between. For the CDR3, the DNA is TGTGCCAGCAGCTTAATCACAGTAACATACAATGAGCAGTTCTTC. This translates into CASSLITVTYNEQFF.